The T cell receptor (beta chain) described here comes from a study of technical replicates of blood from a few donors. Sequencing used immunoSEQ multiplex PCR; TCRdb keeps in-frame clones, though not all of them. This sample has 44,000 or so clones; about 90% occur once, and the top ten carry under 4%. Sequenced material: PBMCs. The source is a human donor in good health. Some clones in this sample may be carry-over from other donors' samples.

The CDR3 nucleotides read TGCGCCAGCAGCCAAGATACCGGGTCGGACACTGAAGCTTTCTTT. Its translation is CASSQDTGSDTEAFF. V gene TRBV4-1 combines with J gene TRBJ1-1; D is uncertain. Germline loops: CDR1 MGHRA, CDR2 YSYEKL. V lost 0 bases, J lost 3 bases, and 11 bases lay in between. The CDR3 sequence is 15 residues long.